This T cell receptor (beta chain) was retrieved from a study of post-analysis software for immune sequencing data. Unique molecular identifiers were present in the TCR beta cDNA libraries. TCRdb reanalysed the PCR reads using MiXCR and keeps one entry per CDR3 protein. Here the sample spans 600,000 to 700,000 distinct CDR3 sequences, 59% being singletons. The CDR3 loop spans 11 amino acids. The V end was cut by 2 bases, the J end by 6 bases, with 4 bases between. The germline gives CDR1 ENHRY, CDR2 SYGVKD. Study-wide results and limits: Patients had higher frequencies than controls of four to six TRBV segments, including TRBV5-6, TRBV5-1 and TRBV20-1.

To note about this clonotype: Its antigen is currently unknown.

The receptor's source is a girl aged 2-15 years with multiple sclerosis. The genes are TRBV10-3 and TRBJ1-2; the D is unclear. The sequencing input was blood. In DNA, the CDR3 is TGTGCCATCAGTGAGGAGGATGGCTACACCTTC. It yields the protein CAISEEDGYTF.